The sequence of this TCR beta chain was determined in a study of T cell repertoires in cytomegalovirus infection. Study-wide context: Carrying CMV and the relevant HLA type showed in public TCR beta signatures.

TCRdb re-analysed the reads in MiXCR, keeping a single row per CDR3 protein. The sample includes hundreds of thousands of distinct CDR3 sequences, around 9.5% of them seen just once. Study results and caveats: Summed frequency of public TCR beta families distinguished CMV carriers with the relevant HLA. The study found HLA-C-restricted CMV-specific TCR beta clonotypes dominating the ex vivo response.

Concerning this clonotype: As yet, its antigen is unknown.

Trimming at V came to 7 bases and at J to 7 bases, leaving 4 bases not matched to a gene. From germline, CDR1 is MNHEY and CDR2 SVGEGT. The CDR3 spans 12 residues. Source material: PBMCs. The chain uses TRBV6-2 or TRBV6-3 and TRBJ1-5; 7 bases map to TRBD1. The TCR originated in a human donor in good health (CMV status not recorded). Some clones in this sample may be carry-over from other donors' samples. The CDR3 sequence is CASTTQGQPQHF. The CDR3 region has the DNA TGTGCCAGCACTACACAGGGGCAGCCCCAGCATTTT.